This TCR beta chain comes out of a study of neurological immune-mediated disorders. The CDR3 covers 17 residues. The junction had 12 bases not matched to a gene; V was cut back by 5 bases and J by 4 bases. CDR1 and CDR2 from the germline V gene are SGDLS and YYNGEE. This clonotype was detected ten times or more. Its cognate antigen is unknown. 5'RACE employing 10-nucleotide random UMIs yielded the cDNA. In TCRdb, the 5' RACE reads were re-called with MiXCR into one record per CDR3 protein. This table holds 25,000 to 30,000 distinct CDR3 sequences, approximately 6.6% found once. Healthy control participants comprised blood bank volunteers in Maryland, USA. Unsorted libraries were generated from 2 million PBMCs held at -80 degrees C. General study results and limits: In HTLV-1-associated myelopathy, TCR clonal expansion was greatest, whereas multiple sclerosis had the least, falling below healthy controls.

The sample was PBMCs. This chain joins TRBV9 and TRBJ2-6; TRBD2 aligns across 7 bases. This clonotype was sampled from a woman aged 45 to 65 in good health. The CDR3 DNA sequence: TGTGCCAGCAGGTCCCGAGGGAGGGGACGCGGGGCCAACGTCCTGACTTTC. Amino acid sequence: CASRSRGRGRGANVLTF.